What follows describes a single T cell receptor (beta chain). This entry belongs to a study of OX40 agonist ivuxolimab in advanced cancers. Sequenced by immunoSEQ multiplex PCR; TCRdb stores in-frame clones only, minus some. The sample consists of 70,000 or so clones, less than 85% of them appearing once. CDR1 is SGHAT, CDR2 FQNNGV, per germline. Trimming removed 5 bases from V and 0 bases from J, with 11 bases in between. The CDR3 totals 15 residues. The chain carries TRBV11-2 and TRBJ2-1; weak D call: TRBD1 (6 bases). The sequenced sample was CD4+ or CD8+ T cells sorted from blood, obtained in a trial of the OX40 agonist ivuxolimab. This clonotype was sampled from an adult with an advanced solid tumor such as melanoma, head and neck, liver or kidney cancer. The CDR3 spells CASSPGQSSYNEQFF. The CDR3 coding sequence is TGTGCCAGCAGCCCCGGACAGAGCTCCTACAATGAGCAGTTCTTC.